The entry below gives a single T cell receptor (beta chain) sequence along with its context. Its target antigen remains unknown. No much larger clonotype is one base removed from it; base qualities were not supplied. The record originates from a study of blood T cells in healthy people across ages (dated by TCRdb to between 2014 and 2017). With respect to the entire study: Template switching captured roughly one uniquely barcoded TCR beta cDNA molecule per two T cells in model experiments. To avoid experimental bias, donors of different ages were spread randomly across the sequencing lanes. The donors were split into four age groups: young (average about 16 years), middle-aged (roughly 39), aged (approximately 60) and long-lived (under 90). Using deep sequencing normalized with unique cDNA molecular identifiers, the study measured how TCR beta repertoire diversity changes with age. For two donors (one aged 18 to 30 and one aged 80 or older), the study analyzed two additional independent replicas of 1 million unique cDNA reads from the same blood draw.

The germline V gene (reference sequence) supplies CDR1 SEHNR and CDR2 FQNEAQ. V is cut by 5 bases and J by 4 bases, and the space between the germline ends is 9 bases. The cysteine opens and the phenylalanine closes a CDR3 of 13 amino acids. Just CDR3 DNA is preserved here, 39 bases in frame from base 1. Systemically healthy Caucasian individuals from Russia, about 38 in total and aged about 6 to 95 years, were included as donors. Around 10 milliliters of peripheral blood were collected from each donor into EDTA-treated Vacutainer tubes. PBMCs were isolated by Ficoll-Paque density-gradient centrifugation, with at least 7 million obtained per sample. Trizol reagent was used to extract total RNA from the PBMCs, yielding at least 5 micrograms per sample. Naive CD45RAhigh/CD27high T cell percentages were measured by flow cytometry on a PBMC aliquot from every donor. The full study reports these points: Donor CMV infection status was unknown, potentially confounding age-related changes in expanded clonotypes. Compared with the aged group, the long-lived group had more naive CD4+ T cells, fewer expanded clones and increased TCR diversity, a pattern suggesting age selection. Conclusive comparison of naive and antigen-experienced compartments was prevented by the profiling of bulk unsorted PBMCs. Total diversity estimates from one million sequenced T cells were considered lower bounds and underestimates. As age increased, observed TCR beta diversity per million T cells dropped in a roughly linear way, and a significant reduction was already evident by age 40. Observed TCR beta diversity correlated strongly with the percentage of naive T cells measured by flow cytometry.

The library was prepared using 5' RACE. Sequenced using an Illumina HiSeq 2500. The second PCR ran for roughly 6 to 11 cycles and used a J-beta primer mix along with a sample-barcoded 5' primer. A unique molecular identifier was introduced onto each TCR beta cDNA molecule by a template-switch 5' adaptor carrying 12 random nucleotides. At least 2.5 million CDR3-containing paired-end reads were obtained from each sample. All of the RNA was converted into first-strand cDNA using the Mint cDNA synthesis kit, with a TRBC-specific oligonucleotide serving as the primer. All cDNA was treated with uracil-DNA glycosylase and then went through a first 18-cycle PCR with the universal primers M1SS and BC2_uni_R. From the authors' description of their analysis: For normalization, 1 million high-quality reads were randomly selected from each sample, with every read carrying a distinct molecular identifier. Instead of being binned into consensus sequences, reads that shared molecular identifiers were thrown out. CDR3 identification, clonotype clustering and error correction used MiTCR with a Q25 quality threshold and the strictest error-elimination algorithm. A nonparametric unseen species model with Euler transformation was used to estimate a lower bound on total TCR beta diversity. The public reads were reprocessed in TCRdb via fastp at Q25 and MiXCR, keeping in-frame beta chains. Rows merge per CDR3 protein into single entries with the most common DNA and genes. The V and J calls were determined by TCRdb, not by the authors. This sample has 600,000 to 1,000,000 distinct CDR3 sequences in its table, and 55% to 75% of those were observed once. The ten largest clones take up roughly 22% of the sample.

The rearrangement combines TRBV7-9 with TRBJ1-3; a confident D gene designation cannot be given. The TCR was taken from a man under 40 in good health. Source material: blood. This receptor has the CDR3 CASSRDRGNTIYF. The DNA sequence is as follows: TGTGCCAGCAGCCGAGACCGGGGAAACACCATATATTTT.